This T cell receptor beta chain was identified in a study of T-cell memory formation after mild COVID-19. With constant-segment primers, 5'RACE yielded cDNA libraries of TCR alpha and TCR beta that carried sample barcodes and UMIs. TCRdb independently ran MiXCR on the 5' RACE reads; one entry per CDR3 protein. The sample lists hundreds of thousands of distinct CDR3 sequences, about 16% occurring once. This CDR3 comprises 16 residues. Germline values: CDR1 LGHDT, CDR2 YNNKEL (reference sequence). V was trimmed by 1 base and J by 8 bases, leaving 20 bases between them. Turning to this clonotype: Antigen specificity is unknown.

Findings and caveats of the study: Among clones contracting day 15 to 85, CD4/CD8 was balanced, whereas later expanders leaned CD4+. Some clones that responded turned up in pre-infection memory, which suggests that cross-reactive memory joined in. CD4+ clones that contracted lay mainly in CM and EM; CD8+ ones lay in EMRA.

This TCR was sampled from a man aged 18 to 30 who had mild COVID-19 (a few samples of this study predate the infection). Cell type and time point are not known. Source material: PBMCs or a T cell subset sorted from them (not recorded which). The chain links TRBV3-1 to TRBJ1-2; no reliable D call. The chain's CDR3 is CASSQAGQPTPRGYTF. CDR3 coding DNA: TGTGCCAGCAGCCAAGCCGGTCAGCCAACACCTAGGGGCTACACCTTC.